These T cell receptor beta chains were read from a single sample in a study of blood T cell repertoires in COVID-19. Only in-frame clones appear in the TCRdb table, and some are missing; sequencing was by immunoSEQ multiplex PCR. The table records 110,000 or so clones, more than 80% of them present only once. Material: peripheral blood. These receptors came from a woman between 45 and 60 years old with acute or convalescent COVID-19. CDR3s include the opening cysteine and the closing phenylalanine or tryptophan. A D gene is named only where the DNA matches it firmly. Some rows have no size entry. The others give once, few or many, or a class for an expanded clone.

V,size,J,D,DNA,CDR3
TRBV27,.,TRBJ1-2,.,TGTGCCAGCAGTTCAGGGGCCCGTGGCTACACCTTC,CASSSGARGYTF
TRBV6-5,.,TRBJ1-5,.,TGTGCCACCTCCGAAGGGGCCCTGGATCAGCCCCAGCATTTT,CATSEGALDQPQHF
TRBV13,.,TRBJ2-7,TRBD2,TGTGCCAGCAGCTTAGGAGGACTAGCGGGAGAGTACGAGCAGTACTTC,CASSLGGLAGEYEQYF
TRBV29-1,.,TRBJ2-3,TRBD1,TGCAGCGTTGCCGGGGACAGGGGGACAGATACGCAGTATTTT,CSVAGDRGTDTQYF
TRBV29-1,once,TRBJ2-3,.,TGCAGCCACATGGCGACTACTGTACAGTATTTT,CSHMATTVQYF
TRBV11-2,.,TRBJ2-1,TRBD1,TGTGCCAGCAGCTTCGACGGGACAGGGGCGCCCAATGAGCAGTTCTTC,CASSFDGTGAPNEQFF
TRBV18,.,TRBJ1-1,TRBD1,TGTGCCAGCTCACCTACGACAGGGGGCAAAGGTGAAGCTTTCTTT,CASSPTTGGKGEAFF
TRBV9,.,TRBJ1-1,.,TGTGCCAGCAGCCCAGGGAAAAACACTGAAGCTTTCTTT,CASSPGKNTEAFF
TRBV5-6,.,TRBJ2-7,TRBD2,TGTGCCAGCTCCTCTCGGAGGGCGGGAGCTGCCTACGAGCAGTACTTC,CASSSRRAGAAYEQYF
TRBV6-5,.,TRBJ2-1,.,TGTGCCAGCAGTTATGTTTGGCCTTTCAATGAGCAGTTCTTC,CASSYVWPFNEQFF
TRBV10-3,.,TRBJ1-4,TRBD1,TGTGCCATCTCAGGACAGGCGGAGGGAAAACTGTTTTTT,CAISGQAEGKLFF
TRBV10-3,.,TRBJ1-2,.,TGTGCCATCACCAAGACTGAAAACCTCTATGGCTACACCTTC,CAITKTENLYGYTF
TRBV3-1/TRBV3-2,.,TRBJ1-6,.,TGTGCCAGCAGCCGGGCAAGGCAGCGAGGGCCCCTCCACTTT,CASSRARQRGPLHF
TRBV2,.,TRBJ2-5,TRBD1,TGTGCCAGCAGCCCCGGGACAGGAAAGACCCAGTACTTC,CASSPGTGKTQYF
TRBV10-2,once,TRBJ2-3,TRBD1,TGCGCCAGCAGTGATGGGGACAGGGGCGGTGCCCCATCAAACACAGATACGCAGTATTTT,CASSDGDRGGAPSNTDTQYF
TRBV28,.,TRBJ2-7,.,TGTGCCAGCAGTTTTCTTGAGTACGAGCAGTACTTC,CASSFLEYEQYF
TRBV10-2,.,TRBJ1-4,.,TGCGCCAGCAGTTATCCGGGACATGGGTATGAAAAACTGTTTTTT,CASSYPGHGYEKLFF
TRBV30,.,TRBJ2-1,TRBD2,TGTGCCTGGAGTGCGGGGACTGCTAGCGGGCCGTACAATGAGCAGTTCTTC,CAWSAGTASGPYNEQFF
TRBV30,.,TRBJ1-6,.,TGTGCCTGGACCCCGGGGGGGGATAATTCACCCCTCCACTTT,CAWTPGGDNSPLHF
TRBV30,.,TRBJ2-7,.,TGTGCCTGGAGAGTAGGGGGTTTTCACAACTCCTACGAGCAGTACTTC,CAWRVGGFHNSYEQYF
TRBV15,.,TRBJ1-2,.,TGTGCCACCAGCAGAGTACCGGCGGGAAACTATGGCTACACCTTC,CATSRVPAGNYGYTF
TRBV27,.,TRBJ1-1,.,TGTGCCACCCGACAGGTCCGGAACACTGAAGCTTTCTTT,CATRQVRNTEAFF
TRBV12-3/TRBV12-4,few,TRBJ1-1,.,TGTGCCAGCAGCTCCGGGACACCCACTGAAGCTTTCTTT,CASSSGTPTEAFF
TRBV19,.,TRBJ2-1,TRBD2,TGTGCCAGTAGTACCCTCGGACTAGTCGGTAGTGAGCAGTTCTTC,CASSTLGLVGSEQFF
TRBV2,.,TRBJ1-4,.,TGTGCCAGCAGTGAATGGTCCGGGGAAAAACTGTTTTTT,CASSEWSGEKLFF
TRBV19,.,TRBJ2-1,.,TGTGCCAGTAGGAAAACTAGTGCGTTCTACAATGAGCAGTTCTTC,CASRKTSAFYNEQFF
TRBV4-1,.,TRBJ1-2,TRBD1,TGCGCCAGCAGCCAACCTAGGACAGGGGTAGACTATGGCTACACCTTC,CASSQPRTGVDYGYTF
TRBV7-6,.,TRBJ2-3,TRBD2,TGTGCCAGCAGCTTCGGACTAGCGGGAGTTGGGAGGGACACAGATACGCAGTATTTT,CASSFGLAGVGRDTDTQYF
TRBV6-5,.,TRBJ2-7,.,TGTGCCAGCAGTTACGTACAGGGAATCTCCTACGAGCAGTACTTC,CASSYVQGISYEQYF
TRBV7-2,.,TRBJ1-2,.,TGTGCCAGCAGGCACGGGGGGATCAATGGCTACACCTTC,CASRHGGINGYTF
TRBV28,.,TRBJ1-1,.,TGTGCCAGCAGTTTAATGGAGGGTAAGACTTTCTTT,CASSLMEGKTFF
TRBV15,few,TRBJ1-4,TRBD1,TGTGCCTCCCACAGGGGGCAAAATAATGAAAAACTGTTTTTT,CASHRGQNNEKLFF
TRBV14,.,TRBJ2-2,.,TGTGCCAGCAGCCAGGCGGCGAACACCGGGGAGCTGTTTTTT,CASSQAANTGELFF
TRBV30,.,TRBJ1-6,.,TGTGCCTGGAGTGGCAGGGCCCGCTATAATTCACCCCTCCACTTT,CAWSGRARYNSPLHF
TRBV6-1,.,TRBJ1-2,.,TGTGCCAGCAGTGAAGCGCGGGGAGACGGCTACACCTTC,CASSEARGDGYTF
TRBV5-1,.,TRBJ1-1,.,TGCGCCAGCAGCTTGGAAGCCCAGGGCTCTGAAGCTTTCTTT,CASSLEAQGSEAFF
TRBV7-9,.,TRBJ2-7,.,TGTGCCAGCAGTCCCCCCGGGACACACGAGCAGTACTTC,CASSPPGTHEQYF
TRBV30,.,TRBJ2-2,.,TGTGCCCTTACAGGGGGGGGTAACACCGGGGAGCTGTTTTTT,CALTGGGNTGELFF
TRBV19,.,TRBJ1-1,.,TGTGCCAGTAGTATAGGCCCAGGGTTGAACACTGAAGCTTTCTTT,CASSIGPGLNTEAFF
TRBV7-3,.,TRBJ2-2,TRBD2,TGTGCCAGCAGCTCCTGGACTAGTATGGCGCCCGGGGAGCTGTTTTTT,CASSSWTSMAPGELFF
TRBV10-3,.,TRBJ1-1,.,TGTGCCATCAAATCCCCACAGAACCCGAACACTGAAGCTTTCTTT,CAIKSPQNPNTEAFF
TRBV28,few,TRBJ2-7,TRBD2,TGTGCCAGCAGTTTAACTAGCGGGAGAAGAGTTGACGAGCAGTACTTC,CASSLTSGRRVDEQYF
TRBV7-2,.,TRBJ2-2,TRBD2,TGTGCCAGCAGCCCCGGGGGGTTGACCGGGGAGCTGTTTTTT,CASSPGGLTGELFF
TRBV6-5,.,TRBJ1-2,.,TGTGCCAGCAGTTACAGAGGAGGGAACGATGGCTACACCTTC,CASSYRGGNDGYTF
TRBV28,.,TRBJ2-1,TRBD2,TGTGCCAGCAGTTTTACTACTAGCGGGATCGTCTATGAGCAGTTCTTC,CASSFTTSGIVYEQFF